This T cell receptor beta chain was captured in a study of T cell changes during pregnancy in multiple sclerosis (dated by TCRdb to the late 2010s). The study in broad terms: The study looked at changes in the T cell repertoire across pregnancy in women with multiple sclerosis.

Note on this clone: No antigen is known for it. No base qualities exist here, and no much larger clone lies one base off it.

Taken from the germline V gene, the CDR1 and CDR2 loops are SGHRS and YFSETQ. V is pruned by 4 bases and J by 1 base, leaving 11 bases of the junction without a gene match. From the cysteine up to the phenylalanine, the CDR3 has a length of 17 residues. Here the CDR3 DNA is all that survives: 51 bases in frame from base 1. The library was generated by the immunoSEQ multiplex PCR assay. TCRdb stores this immuneACCESS table with in-frame sequences only. Part of the clones is absent; in the studies checked, under half of the shortfall reflects unresolved V genes, and no reason is known for the rest. Counted in this sample were about 100,000 clones; roughly 92% of them appeared once. The top ten clonotypes cover under 1.5% of the sample.

The sample consisted of peripheral blood, taken in the second trimester of pregnancy. The sequence joins TRBV5-1 to TRBJ2-5; a stretch of 9 junction bases matches TRBD2. The TCR sequence derives from a female donor with multiple sclerosis, enrolled in a pregnancy study. The nucleotides read TGCGCCAGCAGCCTCTACCTTGGACTAGCGAGCCAAGAGACCCAGTACTTC. Its protein product is CASSLYLGLASQETQYF.